The following is a TCR beta chain sequence with its context. The record originates from a study of shared clonotypes between healthy human individuals. About the study: The donor pool was made up of a couple of women and three men aged 18 to 49.

V shed 6 bases, J shed 4 bases, and the junction held 6 bases outside the gene matches. The CDR3 covers 14 residues. CDR1 is MGHDK, CDR2 SYGVNS, per germline. Profiled with immunoSEQ multiplex PCR; TCRdb holds only in-frame clones, not every one. The sample consists of about 2 million clones, approximately 95% of them appearing once. The source material was naive CD4+ T cells sorted from blood. Sample subset: CD45RA+ positively selected. The J gene is TRBJ1-2, the V gene TRBV25-1, with 9 bases matching TRBD1. This TCR came from a young man in good health. The chain's CDR3 is CASRGGQGSYGYTF. For the CDR3, the DNA is TGTGCCAGCAGGGGGGGACAGGGCTCCTATGGCTACACCTTC.